One sample yielded the 21 T cell receptor beta chains listed below, sequenced in a study of T cell responses to AZD1222 COVID-19 vaccine. Produced via immunoSEQ multiplex PCR; TCRdb's table is partial and in-frame only. The table shows about 120,000 clones, with more than 70% occurring only once. Specimen: peripheral blood, collected 28 days after the second AZD1222 dose. The receptors come from an adult who received the AZD1222 COVID-19 vaccine.

The chain employs TRBV30 and TRBJ1-6, with D perhaps TRBD1 (6 bases). Germline values: CDR1 GTSNPN, CDR2 SVGIG (reference sequence). The CDR3 length is 13 residues. Trimming took 2 bases from V and 5 from J, leaving 7 bases between them. CDR3 DNA sequence: TGTGCCTGGAGTTCAGGGGATAATTCACCCCTCCACTTT. It is translated as CAWSSGDNSPLHF. Full variable domain (remainder filled in from reference TRBV30 and TRBJ1-6): SQTIHQWPATLVQPVGSPLSLECTVEGTSNPNLYWYRQAAGRGLQLLFYSVGIGQISSEVPQNLSASRPQDRQFILSSKKLLLSDSGFYLCAWSSGDNSPLHFGNGTRLTVT.

This chain links TRBV7-9 with TRBJ1-2; 12 bases line up with TRBD1. The CDR3 extends over 15 amino acids. V lost 4 bases and J lost 2; bases outside the gene matches: 2. Per germline, CDR1 SEHNR and CDR2 FQNEAQ (reference sequence). CDR3 in amino acids: CASSSGTGGNYGYTF. In DNA form, the CDR3 reads TGTGCCAGCAGCTCCGGGACAGGGGGCAACTATGGCTACACCTTC.

The rearrangement links TRBV5-5 to TRBJ1-3; the match to TRBD1 covers 9 bases. Germline V gene sequence: CDR1 SGHKS, CDR2 YYEKEE (reference sequence). CDR3 size: 16 residues. Trimming at V came to 2 bases and at J to 8 bases, leaving 11 bases not matched to a gene. CDR3 in amino acids: CASSLIPTGGLDTIYF. DNA for the CDR3: TGTGCCAGCAGCTTAATCCCGACAGGGGGATTAGACACCATATATTTT.

The CDR3 DNA follows: TGCAGTGCTAGCCTAAATACGCAGTATTTT. Translation: CSASLNTQYF. The chain links TRBV20-1 to TRBJ2-3, with D unresolved. V gave up 3 bases and J gave up 7 bases, with 5 bases separating them. The CDR3 runs 10 residues. Germline CDR1 DFQATT, CDR2 SNEGSKA (reference sequence).

The rearrangement uses TRBV4-1 and TRBJ2-1; 9 bases agree with TRBD1. The CDR3 has 15 amino acids. V lost 4 bases and J lost 4; bases outside the gene matches: 5. Per germline, CDR1 MGHRA and CDR2 YSYEKL. CDR3 residues: CASSLPGQGYNEQFF. The CDR3 nucleotides read TGCGCCAGCAGCCTCCCGGGACAGGGATACAATGAGCAGTTCTTC.

J is TRBJ1-1 and V is TRBV10-3, with D perhaps TRBD1 (5 bases). V gave up 8 bases and J gave up 6 bases, with 10 bases separating them. CDR1 is ENHRY and CDR2 is SYGVKD in the germline V gene. This CDR3 is 11 amino acids long. In nucleotides, the CDR3 is TGTGCCATCGGGGGATCCCCTGAAGCTTTCTTT. It specifies CAIGGSPEAFF.

The chain uses TRBV6-4 and TRBJ1-1; the match to TRBD1 covers 7 bases. The length of the CDR3 is 14 residues. V shed 4 bases and J 1 base; nucleotides not matched to a gene: 3. Germline assignment: CDR1 MRHNA and CDR2 SNTAGT. The chain's CDR3 is CASSVGTENTEAFF. The CDR3 DNA is TGTGCCAGCAGTGTTGGGACAGAGAACACTGAAGCTTTCTTT.

The chain is built from TRBV9 and TRBJ2-7; 7 bases are shared with TRBD1. With V trimmed by 4 bases and J by 6 bases, 10 bases remained unmatched. From germline, CDR1 is SGDLS and CDR2 YYNGEE. The CDR3 contains 14 residues. This chain's CDR3 is CASSTRTGAGEQYF. Written as DNA, the CDR3 is TGTGCCAGCAGCACAAGGACAGGAGCCGGCGAGCAGTACTTC.

The chain uses TRBV18 and TRBJ1-1; D might be TRBD1 (6 bases). Between the trimmed V and J ends, which lost 3 bases and 3 bases, there was a span of 11 bases. Germline V CDR1 and CDR2: KGHSH, LQKENI. The CDR3 has 14 residues. This CDR3 reads CASSPQGRDTEAFF. The CDR3, as DNA: TGTGCCAGCTCACCCCAGGGGAGGGACACTGAAGCTTTCTTT.

The rearrangement joins TRBV12-3 or TRBV12-4 to TRBJ2-1, with no clear D. The CDR3 is made up of 13 amino acids. The V and J ends lost 2 bases and 13 bases respectively, with 15 bases between them. In DNA, the CDR3 is TGTGCCAGCAGTTTATTTGTCAGTCAGGACCAGTTCTTC. Translation: CASSLFVSQDQFF.

This chain links TRBV15 with TRBJ2-2; 7 bases match TRBD2. V dropped 0 bases and J dropped 7; count of bases not matched to a gene: 8. This CDR3 is 16 amino acids long. CDR1 is LNHNV and CDR2 is YYDKDF in the germline V gene (reference sequence). This chain's CDR3 is CATSRDLVAGLGELFF. DNA of the CDR3: TGTGCCACCAGCAGAGACTTAGTAGCGGGTCTCGGGGAGCTGTTTTTT.

This chain joins TRBV4-3 and TRBJ2-1; D may be TRBD1 (5 bases). CDR3 length: 16 residues. Trimming removed 4 bases from V and 2 bases from J, with 15 bases in between. The germline V gene encodes CDR1 LGHNA and CDR2 YSLEER. CDR3 sequence (DNA): TGCGCCAGCAGCCCCGCCAGGGTCGGAACCTACAATGAGCAGTTCTTC. It translates to CASSPARVGTYNEQFF.

The V call is TRBV4-2, the J call TRBJ2-7; 10 bases map to TRBD2. Germline V lookup: CDR1 LGHNA, CDR2 YNFKEQ. The CDR3 totals 15 residues. Losses at the gene ends were 1 base for V and 1 base for J; bases not matched to a gene: 1. CDR3 region: CASSQATSGSYEQYF. In nucleotides, the CDR3 is TGTGCCAGCAGCCAAGCGACTAGCGGGTCCTACGAGCAGTACTTC.

V gene TRBV9 combines with J gene TRBJ2-5; tentative D call: TRBD2 (6 bases). Germline V gene sequence: CDR1 SGDLS, CDR2 YYNGEE. V lost 7 bases and J 3 bases, leaving 22 bases between the germline ends. The length of the CDR3 is 16 residues. The chain's CDR3 is CASQPRLGGLEETQYF. CDR3 coding DNA: TGTGCCAGCCAACCTCGTTTGGGAGGCCTTGAAGAGACCCAGTACTTC. Using reference TRBV9 and TRBJ2-5 for the parts outside the CDR3, the full variable domain is DSGVTQTPKHLITATGQRVTLRCSPRSGDLSVYWYQQSLDQGLQFLIQYYNGEERAKGNILERFSAQQFPDLHSELNLSSLELGDSALYFCASQPRLGGLEETQYFGPGTRLLVL.

The rearrangement uses TRBV10-3 and TRBJ1-1, with 8 bases identical to TRBD1. Trimming removed 6 bases from V and 2 bases from J; junction bases left unmatched: 5. The CDR3 is 14 residues long. Germline assignment: CDR1 ENHRY and CDR2 SYGVKD. The CDR3 reads CAIRFDRGNTEAFF. In DNA, the CDR3 is TGTGCCATCAGGTTCGACAGGGGCAACACTGAAGCTTTCTTT.

This clone has a single count. This chain joins TRBV19 and TRBJ1-2, with D hard to call. The V and J ends lost 1 base and 0 bases respectively, with 9 bases between them. Germline CDR1 LNHDA, CDR2 SQIVND (reference sequence). The CDR3 is 15 residues long. CDR3 nucleotide sequence: TGTGCCAGTAGTATAGTGCCAGAGCCTAACTATGGCTACACCTTC. Translating it yields CASSIVPEPNYGYTF.

A note on this clone: Other DNA sequences of this sample code for an identical CDR3. This chain joins TRBV6-4 and TRBJ2-2; D uncertain. The CDR3 runs 13 residues. The germline CDR1 and CDR2 sequences are MRHNA and SNTAGT. V lost 2 bases and J lost 0, with 1 base in between. The DNA for the CDR3 is TGTGCCAGCAGTGACACGAACACCGGGGAGCTGTTTTTT. This encodes CASSDTNTGELFF.

The chain joins TRBV6-2 or TRBV6-3 to TRBJ2-3, with 11 nucleotides matching TRBD2. The CDR3 consists of 16 residues. In germline, CDR1 is MNHEY, CDR2 SVGEGT. J was trimmed by 3 bases and V by 6 bases; bases with no gene match: 8. The CDR3 loop is CASSPSGRRWTDTQYF. The CDR3 DNA is TGTGCCAGCAGCCCTAGCGGGAGGAGGTGGACAGATACGCAGTATTTT.

The chain combines TRBV4-3 with TRBJ1-5, with TRBD1 as a possible D gene (6 bases). Germline values: CDR1 LGHNA, CDR2 YSLEER. The length of the CDR3 is 15 residues. Trimming stripped 3 bases from V and 5 bases from J, with 14 bases between. CDR3 residues: CASSQAQGRDQPQHF. Written as DNA, the CDR3 is TGCGCCAGCAGCCAGGCCCAGGGGAGGGATCAGCCCCAGCATTTT.

In this sample, this clone turned up a few times. The chain uses TRBV6-5 and TRBJ2-5; D ambiguous. Germline V gene data show CDR1 as MNHEY and CDR2 as SVGAGI. The CDR3 has 13 residues. The V end lost 2 bases, the J end lost 4 bases, and 8 bases lay between the germline ends. In DNA, the CDR3 is TGTGCCAGCAGTTACGGGCAGAGAGAGACCCAGTACTTC. Amino acid sequence: CASSYGQRETQYF.

The chain carries TRBV27 and TRBJ1-1; perhaps TRBD1 as D (5 bases). Germline lookup yields CDR1 MNHEY and CDR2 SMNVEV (reference sequence). The length of the CDR3 is 15 residues. V shed 0 bases and J shed 4 bases, with 12 bases lying between them. CDR3 protein: CASSLSPGITTEAFF. CDR3 in DNA: TGTGCCAGCAGTTTATCCCCAGGGATTACCACTGAAGCTTTCTTT.